These 30 T cell receptor beta chains were all obtained from the same sample, sequenced in a study of T cell clonality in common variable immunodeficiency (dated by TCRdb to 2015 to 2017). Library creation used the immunoSEQ multiplex PCR assay. TCRdb holds this immuneACCESS table with in-frame rearrangements only. Some clones are missing; in checked studies, unresolved V genes explain under half, and the rest has no known cause. This sample includes approximately 81,000 clones, and none of them was observed just once. The ten top clones hold approximately 0.8% of the sample. Specimen: peripheral blood mononuclear cells. The source is a person between 18 and 75 years old in good health.

Of note for this clone: The read halts 3 residues ahead of the CDR3 end, with the missing end drawn from the germline J gene. J is TRBJ2-2 and V is TRBV2; 9 bases fit TRBD2. CDR1 SNHLY and CDR2 FYNNEI come from the germline V gene. This CDR3 has 16 residues. V lost 2 bases and J lost 6; bases outside the gene matches: 7. The CDR3 is CASSENLAGMAGELFF. The DNA read from the CDR3 is TGTGCCAGCAGTGAAAACCTAGCGGGAATGGCCGGGGAG.

The table lists this clone with many counts. The read stops 3 residues short of the end of the CDR3; the missing end is completed from the germline J gene. The chain joins TRBV5-1 to TRBJ1-1; no firm D call. Trimming removed 5 bases at V and 3 bases at J, with 14 bases between. Germline V gene sequence: CDR1 SGHRS, CDR2 YFSETQ. This CDR3 is built from 14 residues. The CDR3 loop reads CASSYSVADTEAFF. CDR3 bases read: TGCGCCAGCAGTTATTCGGTCGCGGACACTGAA.

Remarks on this clone: Coverage ceases 3 residues before the CDR3 finishes, and the germline J gene fills in the end. V gene TRBV27 combines with J gene TRBJ2-7; the match to TRBD2 covers 7 bases. The germline V gene encodes CDR1 MNHEY and CDR2 SMNVEV (reference sequence). The CDR3 sequence is 13 residues long. J lost 2 bases, V lost 3 bases, and 1 base had no gene match. The covered CDR3 bases are TGTGCCAGCAGTTTCACTAGCGCCTACGAG. As protein: CASSFTSAYE. The complete CDR3 sequence is CASSFTSAYEQYF.

In its sample, this clone was seen many times. The read ends 3 residues early relative to the CDR3; the germline J gene fills the gap. V is TRBV10-1 and J is TRBJ2-2; D is unclear. The V end was cut by 2 bases, the J end by 2 bases, with 12 bases between. The CDR3 has 16 amino acids. CDR1 and CDR2 (germline): WNHNN, SYGVQD (reference sequence). CDR3 protein: CASSEHARFNTGELFF. CDR3 bases read: TGCGCCAGCAGTGAGCATGCCAGATTCAACACCGGGGAG.

This clone was seen many times. Partial CDR3 DNA: TGTGCCAGCAGCTTATCCCCAGGGTCAGATACG. Its protein is CASSLSPGSDT. The complete CDR3 protein is CASSLSPGSDTQYF. This rearrangement joins TRBV7-2 to TRBJ2-3; D perhaps matches TRBD1 (5 bases). Read data end 3 residues before the CDR3 end; the end is taken from the germline J gene. Germline V gives CDR1 SGHTA, CDR2 FQGNSA. This CDR3 is 14 amino acids long. V was pared by 2 bases and J by 4 bases, with 10 bases between.

This clone was seen ten or more times. Read sequence stops 3 residues before the CDR3 end, and the germline J gene provides the missing end. The chain employs TRBV20-1 and TRBJ2-3, with D perhaps TRBD2 (5 bases). This CDR3 comprises 13 residues. Germline lookup yields CDR1 DFQATT and CDR2 SNEGSKA (reference sequence). Trimming took 3 bases from V and 5 from J, leaving 12 bases between them. The DNA read from the CDR3 is TGCAGTGCTAGTAGGCTAGCAATAGATACG. Translating gives CSASRLAIDT. The CDR3 in its entirety is CSASRLAIDTQYF.

This clone was observed many times. The read comes to an end 3 residues before the CDR3 does, leaving the germline J gene to fill in the end. V and J are TRBV7-8 and TRBJ2-1; D possibly corresponds to TRBD2 (6 bases). V was shortened by 5 bases and J by 3 bases, with 23 bases between the two germline ends. Germline V gene sequence: CDR1 SGHVS, CDR2 FQNEAQ. This CDR3 spans 18 amino acids. CDR3 sequence: CASSPETSGVTFYNEQFF. The part of the CDR3 DNA that was read is TGTGCCAGCAGCCCTGAGACGTCGGGGGTGACCTTCTACAATGAG.

This clone was observed at least ten times. The read falls 3 residues short of the CDR3 end, and the missing part is taken from the germline J gene. V and J are TRBV7-9 and TRBJ1-2, with 9 bases matching TRBD1. This CDR3 has 15 amino acids. Trimming removed 3 bases from V and 4 bases from J; junction bases left unmatched: 6. CDR1 is SEHNR and CDR2 is FQNEAQ in the germline V gene (reference sequence). CDR3: CASSFETGGVYGYTF. The DNA read from the CDR3 is TGTGCCAGCAGCTTCGAGACAGGGGGGGTCTATGGC.

A word on this clone: Just one base apart from a much larger clone, this may be a read error. The read ends 3 residues shy of where the CDR3 ends; the end is completed using the germline J gene. The genes are TRBV7-3 and TRBJ2-3; 14 positions match TRBD2. Germline CDR1 SGHTA, CDR2 FQGTGA. The CDR3 has 16 amino acids. CDR3 bases read: TGTGCCAGGGGGACTAGCGGGAGCAGGGGCACAGAGACG. Its protein product is CARGTSGSRGTET. From start to end, the CDR3 is CARGTSGSRGTETQYF. Full variable domain (remainder filled in from reference TRBV7-3 and TRBJ2-3): GAGVSQTPSNKVTEKGKYVELRCDPISGHTALYWYRQSLGQGPEFLIYFQGTGAADDSGLPNDRFFAVRPEGSVSTLKIQRTERGDSAVYLCARGTSGSRGTETQYFGPGTRLTVL.

The sample holds many counts of this clone. The read finishes 3 residues shy of the CDR3 end, and the germline J gene is used to complete it. The J gene is TRBJ1-6, the V gene TRBV6-1, with D maybe TRBD1 (6 bases). This CDR3 is built from 16 residues. Germline loops: CDR1 MNHNS, CDR2 SASEGT. V was shortened by 2 bases and J by 5 bases, with 13 bases between the two germline ends. The sequenced CDR3 bases are TGTGCCAGCAGTGAACAAACAGGGTTCAATAATTCACCC. Its translation: CASSEQTGFNNSP. The entire CDR3 protein is CASSEQTGFNNSPLHF.

This clone was found many times. The CDR3 end lies 3 residues beyond the end of the read and is filled in from the germline J gene. The rearrangement uses TRBV29-1 and TRBJ1-2; no clear D gene. V was clipped by 2 bases and J by 5 bases, with 12 bases between them. The CDR3 loop spans 13 amino acids. In germline, CDR1 is SQVTM, CDR2 ANQGSEA. CDR3 region: CSVEKGGGYGYTF. CDR3 DNA (partial): TGCAGCGTTGAAAAAGGAGGAGGGTATGGC.

In its sample, this clone was seen many times. The read finishes 3 residues shy of the CDR3 end, and the germline J gene is used to complete it. The rearrangement uses TRBV5-6 and TRBJ2-7; no clear D. The length of the CDR3 is 15 residues. Germline CDR1 SGHDT, CDR2 YYEEEE. V shed 2 bases and J shed 3 bases, with 15 bases lying between them. CDR3 residues: CASSFFGQAGYEQYF. The sequenced part of the CDR3 DNA is TGTGCCAGCAGCTTCTTTGGTCAGGCCGGCTACGAG.

This clone has at least ten counts. The read comes to an end 3 residues before the CDR3 does, leaving the germline J gene to fill in the end. V is TRBV27 and J is TRBJ1-5, with 9 bases fitting TRBD1. Per the germline V gene, CDR1 is MNHEY and CDR2 is SMNVEV (reference sequence). J was trimmed by 7 bases and V by 10 bases; bases with no gene match: 5. This CDR3 region has 12 residues. The CDR3 DNA, read in part, is TGTGCCACCGGGACAGGGATACAGCCC. Translated, it gives CATGTGIQP. The complete CDR3 protein is CATGTGIQPQHF.

This clone was counted ten times or more. The read is 3 residues too short to cover the CDR3 end, so that end is filled in from the germline J gene. The genes are TRBV7-9 and TRBJ2-7; 10 bases map to TRBD1. The V gene's germline CDR1 is SEHNR and CDR2 FQNEAQ (reference sequence). V shed 5 bases, J shed 4 bases, and the junction held 5 bases outside the gene matches. The CDR3 has 14 residues. Partial CDR3 DNA: TGTGCCAGCAGCATCGGACAGGGGGGGTACGAG. Residues: CASSIGQGGYE. The CDR3 in full is CASSIGQGGYEQYF.

Ten or more counts support this clone. The missing CDR3 end, 3 residues past where the read stops, is filled in from the germline J gene. The chain is built from TRBV14 and TRBJ2-1, with 7 bases fitting TRBD2. Germline assignment: CDR1 SGHDN and CDR2 FVKESK. Trimming cost V 4 bases and J 4 bases; bases outside gene matches: 13. This CDR3 is 17 amino acids long. CDR3 DNA, as far as it was read: TGTGCCAGCAGCCTGCGGGGTGTTCTAGCGGCATACAATGAG. Encoded protein: CASSLRGVLAAYNE. The CDR3 as a whole reads CASSLRGVLAAYNEQFF.

In this sample, this clone turned up many times. The read terminates 3 residues ahead of where the CDR3 ends, so the germline J gene completes it. This chain joins TRBV19 and TRBJ2-6; D possibly corresponds to TRBD2 (6 bases). The CDR3 loop spans 18 amino acids. From germline, CDR1 is LNHDA and CDR2 SQIVND (reference sequence). Trimming took 5 bases from V and 2 from J, leaving 19 bases between them. CDR3: CASSWQGAGLTGANVLTF. CDR3 DNA, as far as it was read: TGTGCCAGTAGTTGGCAGGGAGCGGGCCTGACTGGGGCCAACGTC.

This clone was observed at least ten times. The read falls 3 residues short of the CDR3 end, and the missing part is taken from the germline J gene. The chain joins TRBV2 to TRBJ1-1; a possible D gene is TRBD1 (6 bases). The CDR3 has 14 amino acids. Germline CDR1 and CDR2: SNHLY and FYNNEI. V dropped 6 bases and J dropped 3 bases, with 14 bases sitting between them. CDR3: CASSREYRDTEAFF. CDR3 bases read: TGTGCCAGCAGCCGGGAGTACAGGGACACTGAA.

This clone was recorded many times. Read sequence stops 3 residues before the CDR3 end, and the germline J gene provides the missing end. The chain links TRBV19 to TRBJ1-1, with D uncertain. V shed 7 bases and J shed 4 bases, with 16 bases lying between them. There are 14 residues in the CDR3. Germline values: CDR1 LNHDA, CDR2 SQIVND (reference sequence). The CDR3 loop reads CASTSRRGSTEAFF. The CDR3 bases that were read are TGTGCCAGTACTTCCCGACGGGGAAGCACTGAA.

Only a few counts were recorded for this clone. With only one base between it and a far larger clone, this is likely a read error. The CDR3 is cut off 3 residues early in the read; its end comes from the germline J gene. The chain combines TRBV19 with TRBJ1-2; no reliable D call. The CDR3 consists of 14 residues. Germline V CDR1 and CDR2: LNHDA, SQIVND (reference sequence). CDR3 bases read: TGTGCCAGTAGTGGAGTAGTCAGGCCAGATACG. Protein product: CASSGVVRPDT. In full, the CDR3 reads CASSGVVRPDTYTF.

This clone showed up many times. The read falls 3 residues short of the CDR3 end, and the missing part is taken from the germline J gene. This chain joins TRBV6-2 or TRBV6-3 and TRBJ2-7; 7 nucleotides match TRBD2. V was pared by 8 bases and J by 3 bases, with 7 bases of the junction left unmatched. The germline V gene has CDR1 MNHEY and CDR2 SVGEGT. The CDR3 runs 13 residues. The CDR3: CASRRGGIYEQYF. CDR3 DNA, as far as it was read: TGTGCCAGCCGACGCGGGGGAATCTACGAG.

This clone was recorded many times. The read terminates 3 residues ahead of where the CDR3 ends, so the germline J gene completes it. The chain employs TRBV18 and TRBJ2-1; 7 bases match TRBD1. Germline loops: CDR1 KGHSH, CDR2 LQKENI. Losses at the gene ends were 6 bases for V and 5 bases for J; bases not matched to a gene: 10. There are 15 residues in the CDR3. CDR3 loop: CASSPRTGSNNEQFF. Incomplete CDR3 DNA: TGTGCCAGCTCGCCCAGGACAGGCTCAAACAATGAG.

This clone was observed at least ten times. Read coverage stops 3 residues before the CDR3 terminus; the germline J gene supplies the remainder. The rearrangement uses TRBV19 and TRBJ1-2; 9 nucleotides line up with TRBD1. Germline CDR1 is LNHDA and CDR2 is SQIVND (reference sequence). The CDR3 is made up of 12 amino acids. Partial CDR3 DNA: TGTGCCAGTAATGGACAGGGGCAGGGC. It yields the protein CASNGQGQG. The entire CDR3 is CASNGQGQGYTF.

This clone was observed at least ten times. Read data end 3 residues before the CDR3 end; the end is taken from the germline J gene. J is TRBJ1-1 and V is TRBV7-2; D ambiguous. CDR1 is SGHTA and CDR2 is FQGNSA in the germline V gene. The CDR3 is 14 residues long. Trimming removed 2 bases at V and 2 bases at J, with 9 bases between. The CDR3 loop is CASSLSYSNTEAFF. CDR3 bases read: TGTGCCAGCAGCTTAAGCTACAGCAACACTGAA.

This clone was picked up many times. The read gets to within 3 residues of the CDR3 end, and the germline J gene fills in the rest. The chain carries TRBV6-2 or TRBV6-3 and TRBJ2-7; 7 bases are shared with TRBD1. The CDR3 length is 15 residues. CDR1 and CDR2 from the germline V gene are MNHEY and SVGEGT. The ends lost 6 bases at V and 4 bases at J; junction bases unmatched: 12. CDR3 protein: CASSRDRHLNYEQYF. The sequenced CDR3 bases are TGTGCCAGCAGCAGGGACAGACACCTGAATTACGAG.

Many counts were recorded for this clone. The read terminates 3 residues ahead of where the CDR3 ends, so the germline J gene completes it. This chain uses TRBV28 with TRBJ1-6; unclear D gene. The V end was cut by 7 bases, the J end by 7 bases, with 14 bases between. CDR1 is MDHEN and CDR2 is SYDVKM in the germline V gene. The CDR3 covers 14 residues. Partial CDR3 DNA: TGTGCCAGCATTCCGGTCGCCATGAATTCACCC. Encoded protein: CASIPVAMNSP. The CDR3 reads in full as CASIPVAMNSPLHF. Full variable domain (remainder filled in from reference TRBV28 and TRBJ1-6): DVKVTQSSRYLVKRTGEKVFLECVQDMDHENMFWYRQDPGLGLRLIYFSYDVKMKEKGDIPEGYSVSREKKERFSLILESASTNQTSMYLCASIPVAMNSPLHFGNGTRLTVT.

At least ten counts were recorded for this clone. The CDR3 goes on 3 residues after the read ends, and that part is filled in from the germline J gene. The V call is TRBV12-3 or TRBV12-4, the J call TRBJ2-7; 8 nucleotides agree with TRBD2. This CDR3 region has 16 residues. V gave up 0 bases and J gave up 1 base; unmatched junction bases: 5. CDR3 DNA, as far as it was read: TGTGCCAGCAGTTTAGCCCCGGGACTAGAATCCTACGAG. This gives the protein CASSLAPGLESYE. The entire CDR3 protein reads CASSLAPGLESYEQYF.

This clone was found many times. The read finishes 3 residues shy of the CDR3 end, and the germline J gene is used to complete it. The V gene is TRBV19, the J gene TRBJ1-2; TRBD1 might be the D (5 bases). The germline CDR1 and CDR2 sequences are LNHDA and SQIVND (reference sequence). The germline V and J ends were trimmed by 8 bases and 4 bases, with 8 bases remaining between them. The CDR3 has 11 residues. CDR3 in amino acids: CASQGSYGYTF. The sequenced CDR3 bases are TGTGCCAGTCAGGGTAGCTATGGC.

This clone occurred many times. Sequencing ends 3 residues short of the CDR3 end; the germline J gene provides the rest. V gene TRBV30 combines with J gene TRBJ1-2; possibly TRBD1 for D (5 bases). CDR3 length: 14 amino acids. Germline V CDR1 and CDR2: GTSNPN, SVGIG (reference sequence). Trimming stripped 4 bases from V and 0 bases from J, with 12 bases between. CDR3 DNA (partial): TGTGCCTGGAAGGCAGTCAGGGCTAACTATGGC. This encodes CAWKAVRANYG. The complete CDR3 protein is CAWKAVRANYGYTF.

This clone was counted ten times or more. The sequence runs out 3 residues before the end of the CDR3; the remainder is reconstructed from the germline J gene. The V and J genes are TRBV6-2 or TRBV6-3 and TRBJ1-5; maybe TRBD1 (5 bases). The CDR3 is 16 amino acids. Germline V gene data show CDR1 as MNHEY and CDR2 as SVGEGT. V was shortened by 6 bases and J by 5 bases, with 20 bases between the two germline ends. CDR3 DNA (partial): TGTGCCAGCAGCGATGCGATGGGAGACAGTGATCAGCCC. Translated, it gives CASSDAMGDSDQP. The whole CDR3 is CASSDAMGDSDQPQHF.

At least ten counts were recorded for this clone. The read comes to an end 3 residues before the CDR3 does, leaving the germline J gene to fill in the end. The chain recombines TRBV18 with TRBJ2-7; D is possibly TRBD2 (6 bases). This CDR3 comprises 14 residues. The germline V gene has CDR1 KGHSH and CDR2 LQKENI. V shed 3 bases and J shed 2 bases, with 11 bases lying between them. The CDR3 reads CASSPGGVPYEQYF. CDR3 DNA, as far as it was read: TGTGCCAGCTCACCTGGAGGGGTCCCCTACGAG.